A selection of T cell receptor beta chains follows, all from one sample in a study of blood T cell repertoires in COVID-19. Profiled with immunoSEQ multiplex PCR; TCRdb holds only in-frame clones, not every one. The sample holds 500,000 or so clones; roughly nine tenths are singletons and the top ten take 0.7%. Sequenced sample: PBMCs or T cells enriched from blood (not recorded which). The receptor source for this set is a woman aged 18-35 years who had recovered from COVID-19. CDR3s include the opening cysteine and the closing phenylalanine or tryptophan. D genes are given only for firm matches. Clone size appears in some rows only: once, few, many, or a class for an expanded clone.

V: TRBV7-9; length: 16; D: .; size: .; J: TRBJ2-1; CDR3: CASSMHRGGDYNEQFF; DNA: TGTGCCAGCAGCATGCACAGGGGCGGGGACTACAATGAGCAGTTCTTC
V: TRBV10-3; length: 13; D: .; size: .; J: TRBJ2-5; CDR3: CAISDLTTETQYF; DNA: TGTGCCATCAGTGATTTGACTACGGAGACCCAGTACTTC
V: TRBV10-3; length: 14; D: .; size: .; J: TRBJ2-5; CDR3: CAINSGGVRETQYF; DNA: TGTGCCATCAACTCCGGAGGGGTCCGAGAGACCCAGTACTTC
V: TRBV29-1; length: 18; D: .; size: .; J: TRBJ2-3; CDR3: CSVNPSETSQAGTDTQYF; DNA: TGCAGCGTCAACCCCTCGGAAACCTCACAGGCCGGCACAGATACGCAGTATTTT
V: TRBV7-2; length: 13; D: .; size: .; J: TRBJ1-2; CDR3: CASSLGRGYGYTF; DNA: TGTGCCAGCAGCTTAGGACGGGGGTATGGCTACACCTTC
V: TRBV7-6; length: 13; D: .; size: .; J: TRBJ2-3; CDR3: CASSPLVADTQYF; DNA: TGTGCCAGCAGCCCTCTAGTGGCAGATACGCAGTATTTT
V: TRBV19; length: 14; D: .; size: .; J: TRBJ1-4; CDR3: CASSIRDTGEKLFF; DNA: TGTGCCAGTAGTATAAGGGACACAGGTGAAAAACTGTTTTTT
V: TRBV4-1; length: 13; D: TRBD1; size: .; J: TRBJ1-1; CDR3: CASSRGLLTEAFF; DNA: TGCGCCAGCAGTAGGGGGCTGTTAACTGAAGCTTTCTTT
V: TRBV30; length: 14; D: TRBD1; size: .; J: TRBJ2-3; CDR3: CAWRNTGGTDTQYF; DNA: TGTGCCTGGAGAAACACAGGGGGCACAGATACGCAGTATTTT
V: TRBV5-1; length: 12; D: .; size: .; J: TRBJ2-5; CDR3: CASSLARETQYF; DNA: TGCGCCAGCAGCTTGGCCCGGGAGACCCAGTACTTC
V: TRBV15; length: 15; D: .; size: .; J: TRBJ2-1; CDR3: CATSRVGTNSNEQFF; DNA: TGTGCCACCAGCAGAGTCGGGACAAATTCCAATGAGCAGTTCTTC
V: TRBV7-2; length: 15; D: TRBD1; size: .; J: TRBJ2-7; CDR3: CASSLEEGRGREQYF; DNA: TGTGCCAGCAGCTTAGAGGAGGGCAGGGGGCGAGAGCAGTACTTC
V: TRBV30; length: 12; D: TRBD2; size: .; J: TRBJ2-1; CDR3: CAWAGGRHEQFF; DNA: TGTGCCTGGGCGGGGGGGCGGCATGAGCAGTTCTTC
V: TRBV5-5; length: 14; D: .; size: .; J: TRBJ1-5; CDR3: CASNWGLTDQPQHF; DNA: TGTGCCAGCAACTGGGGACTTACGGATCAGCCCCAGCATTTT
V: TRBV6-2/TRBV6-3; length: 15; D: .; size: .; J: TRBJ2-3; CDR3: CASSYGTRGTDTQYF; DNA: TGTGCCAGCAGTTACGGTACCCGAGGCACAGATACGCAGTATTTT
V: TRBV19; length: 15; D: TRBD1; size: once; J: TRBJ2-5; CDR3: CASSPGTGIVETQYF; DNA: TGTGCCAGTAGTCCCGGGACAGGGATCGTAGAGACCCAGTACTTC
V: TRBV5-1; length: 14; D: .; size: .; J: TRBJ1-2; CDR3: CASSLGEGAYGYTF; DNA: TGCGCCAGCAGCTTGGGTGAGGGAGCCTATGGCTACACCTTC
V: TRBV9; length: 15; D: TRBD2; size: .; J: TRBJ2-7; CDR3: CASSVDGAGGGEQYF; DNA: TGTGCCAGCAGCGTAGATGGAGCGGGGGGTGGCGAGCAGTACTTC
V: TRBV6-5; length: 15; D: TRBD1; size: .; J: TRBJ1-1; CDR3: CASKSGTGMNTEAFF; DNA: TGTGCCAGCAAATCCGGGACAGGGATGAACACTGAAGCTTTCTTT
V: TRBV7-8; length: 13; D: .; size: few; J: TRBJ1-5; CDR3: CASSLEGDQPQHF; DNA: TGTGCCAGCAGCTTAGAGGGGGATCAGCCCCAGCATTTT
V: TRBV5-1; length: 14; D: .; size: once; J: TRBJ2-7; CDR3: CASSQQGPRNEQYF; DNA: TGCGCCAGCAGCCAACAGGGACCCAGGAACGAGCAGTACTTC
V: TRBV4-1; length: 18; D: TRBD2; size: .; J: TRBJ2-7; CDR3: CASSQEPPPGGSYYEQYF; DNA: TGCGCCAGCAGCCAAGAACCCCCCCCCGGGGGGTCGTACTACGAGCAGTACTTC
V: TRBV7-9; length: 15; D: .; size: once; J: TRBJ1-4; CDR3: CASSLHTGWHEKLFF; DNA: TGTGCCAGCAGCTTACACACAGGGTGGCATGAAAAACTGTTTTTT
V: TRBV7-9; length: 13; D: .; size: .; J: TRBJ1-1; CDR3: CASSFGGYTEAFF; DNA: TGTGCCAGCAGCTTTGGAGGGTACACTGAAGCTTTCTTT
V: TRBV28; length: 13; D: .; size: .; J: TRBJ1-2; CDR3: CASSSGFPSGYTF; DNA: TGTGCCAGCAGTTCAGGGTTTCCCTCTGGCTACACCTTC
V: TRBV19; length: 14; D: .; size: .; J: TRBJ1-5; CDR3: CASRGSGMVQPQHF; DNA: TGTGCCAGTAGGGGCAGCGGAATGGTGCAGCCCCAGCATTTT
V: TRBV6-5; length: 11; D: .; size: .; J: TRBJ2-3; CDR3: CATSSTDTQYF; DNA: TGTGCCACCTCCTCCACAGATACGCAGTATTTT
V: TRBV7-9; length: 13; D: TRBD1; size: few; J: TRBJ1-1; CDR3: CASSSSGTGGAFF; DNA: TGTGCCAGCAGCTCTTCCGGGACAGGGGGGGCTTTCTTT
V: TRBV3-1/TRBV3-2; length: 12; D: .; size: .; J: TRBJ2-5; CDR3: CASSQVMETQYF; DNA: TGTGCCAGCAGCCAAGTAATGGAGACCCAGTACTTC
V: TRBV5-4; length: 15; D: TRBD1; size: few; J: TRBJ1-1; CDR3: CASSQGLTGGTEAFF; DNA: TGTGCCAGCAGTCAGGGACTGACAGGGGGCACTGAAGCTTTCTTT
V: TRBV27; length: 13; D: .; size: .; J: TRBJ2-1; CDR3: CASSLGAVNEQFF; DNA: TGTGCCAGCAGTTTAGGGGCAGTCAATGAGCAGTTCTTC
V: TRBV10-1; length: 12; D: .; size: once; J: TRBJ2-7; CDR3: CASSASSYEQYF; DNA: TGCGCCAGCAGTGCTAGCTCCTACGAGCAGTACTTC
V: TRBV10-3; length: 15; D: TRBD1; size: .; J: TRBJ1-1; CDR3: CAISDYKGTGTEAFF; DNA: TGTGCCATCAGTGATTATAAGGGGACAGGCACCGAAGCTTTCTTT
V: TRBV25-1; length: 14; D: TRBD1; size: .; J: TRBJ2-7; CDR3: CASSETGYSYEQYF; DNA: TGTGCCAGCAGTGAGACAGGGTACTCCTACGAGCAGTACTTC
V: TRBV6-5; length: 14; D: TRBD2; size: .; J: TRBJ2-7; CDR3: CASRRTSAPYEQYF; DNA: TGTGCCAGCAGGAGGACTAGCGCTCCCTACGAGCAGTACTTC
V: TRBV24-1; length: 15; D: .; size: .; J: TRBJ1-4; CDR3: CATHREGQTNEKLFF; DNA: TGTGCCACCCACAGGGAGGGTCAAACTAATGAAAAACTGTTTTTT
V: TRBV5-6; length: 14; D: .; size: once; J: TRBJ1-1; CDR3: CASSPDTRNTEAFF; DNA: TGTGCCAGCAGCCCCGACACACGGAACACTGAAGCTTTCTTT
V: TRBV7-8; length: 15; D: .; size: .; J: TRBJ2-7; CDR3: CASSRGGAGSYEQYF; DNA: TGTGCCAGCAGCCGAGGGGGAGCGGGGTCCTACGAGCAGTACTTC
V: TRBV30; length: 13; D: TRBD1; size: once; J: TRBJ1-1; CDR3: CAWRGQANTEAFF; DNA: TGTGCCTGGAGGGGACAGGCCAACACTGAAGCTTTCTTT
V: TRBV28; length: 14; D: .; size: .; J: TRBJ1-6; CDR3: CASSSPGTFSPLHF; DNA: TGTGCCAGCAGTTCCCCTGGGACATTTTCACCCCTCCACTTT
V: TRBV9; length: 15; D: TRBD2; size: .; J: TRBJ2-2; CDR3: CASSPRGVNTGELFF; DNA: TGTGCCAGCAGCCCGCGGGGGGTCAACACCGGGGAGCTGTTTTTT
V: TRBV18; length: 17; D: .; size: .; J: TRBJ1-3; CDR3: CASSPEVGTSSGNTIYF; DNA: TGTGCCAGCTCACCGGAAGTGGGCACCTCCTCTGGAAACACCATATATTTT
V: TRBV6-1; length: 13; D: .; size: once; J: TRBJ2-5; CDR3: CASSETAQETQYF; DNA: TGTGCCAGCAGTGAGACAGCCCAAGAGACCCAGTACTTC
V: TRBV5-6; length: 16; D: .; size: .; J: TRBJ1-2; CDR3: CASSAGRDEGAKGYTF; DNA: TGTGCCAGCAGCGCTGGGAGGGATGAGGGCGCCAAAGGCTACACCTTC
V: TRBV5-5; length: 14; D: .; size: .; J: TRBJ2-7; CDR3: CASSSYTGLNEQYF; DNA: TGTGCCAGCAGCTCGTACACAGGGCTTAACGAGCAGTACTTC
V: TRBV12-3/TRBV12-4; length: 12; D: .; size: .; J: TRBJ2-7; CDR3: CASSSFTYEQYF; DNA: TGTGCCAGCAGTTCGTTTACCTACGAGCAGTACTTC
V: TRBV19; length: 15; D: .; size: .; J: TRBJ2-7; CDR3: CASSPTGEGVYEQYF; DNA: TGTGCCAGTAGTCCAACCGGGGAGGGGGTGTACGAGCAGTACTTC
V: TRBV19; length: 14; D: TRBD1; size: once; J: TRBJ2-7; CDR3: CASSPGQDGREQYF; DNA: TGTGCCAGTAGTCCCGGACAGGACGGACGGGAGCAGTACTTC
V: TRBV4-2; length: 17; D: .; size: once; J: TRBJ1-4; CDR3: CASSQEIGTAGEEKLFF; DNA: TGTGCCAGCAGCCAAGAGATAGGGACTGCGGGGGAAGAAAAACTGTTTTTT
V: TRBV28; length: 12; D: .; size: .; J: TRBJ1-2; CDR3: CASSSSNYGYTF; DNA: TGTGCCAGCAGTTCGTCCAACTATGGCTACACCTTC
V: TRBV7-7; length: 18; D: TRBD2; size: .; J: TRBJ2-5; CDR3: CASSEGLAGGPGQETQYF; DNA: TGTGCCAGCAGCGAAGGACTAGCGGGGGGGCCTGGGCAAGAGACCCAGTACTTC
V: TRBV7-9; length: 17; D: TRBD2; size: once; J: TRBJ2-1; CDR3: CASSQAPLAGGCNEQFF; DNA: TGTGCCAGCAGCCAGGCCCCCCTAGCGGGGGGGTGCAATGAGCAGTTCTTC
V: TRBV7-9; length: 14; D: TRBD1; size: .; J: TRBJ2-1; CDR3: CASSQGASWNEQFF; DNA: TGTGCCAGCAGCCAGGGGGCATCGTGGAATGAGCAGTTCTTC
V: TRBV2; length: 14; D: .; size: .; J: TRBJ1-2; CDR3: CASSARVESYGYTF; DNA: TGTGCCAGCAGTGCGAGGGTTGAGAGCTATGGCTACACCTTC
V: TRBV9; length: 10; D: .; size: .; J: TRBJ1-2; CDR3: CASSGSIVAF; DNA: TGTGCCAGCAGCGGATCTATTGTCGCCTTC
V: TRBV11-2; length: 11; D: .; size: .; J: TRBJ1-1; CDR3: CASSSWAEAFF; DNA: TGTGCCAGCAGTTCCTGGGCCGAAGCTTTCTTT
V: TRBV28; length: 14; D: .; size: .; J: TRBJ1-1; CDR3: CATSYRRANTEAFF; DNA: TGTGCCACCTCTTATCGCAGGGCGAACACTGAAGCTTTCTTT
V: TRBV5-4; length: 16; D: TRBD2; size: .; J: TRBJ2-1; CDR3: CASSPGGAGAVGEQFF; DNA: TGTGCCAGCAGCCCCGGGGGAGCGGGGGCAGTAGGTGAGCAGTTCTTC
V: TRBV2; length: 19; D: TRBD2; size: .; J: TRBJ2-6; CDR3: CASSEPTSGGPSGANVLTF; DNA: TGTGCCAGCAGTGAACCGACTAGCGGGGGCCCATCTGGGGCCAACGTCCTGACTTTC